The present T cell receptor (beta chain) was sequenced within a study of cytomegalovirus exposure and HLA in healthy donors. This CDR3 region has 16 residues. V lost 5 bases, J lost 5 bases, and 22 bases lay in between. CDR1 is SGHAT and CDR2 is FQNNGV in the germline V gene. PCR was performed using 60 Vbeta and 13 Jbeta primers. Using immunoSEQ multiplex PCR, the repertoire was profiled, and TCRdb retains in-frame clones only, with some absent. The sample holds tens of thousands of clones, 90% seen once. J is TRBJ2-7 and V is TRBV11-2; D is possibly TRBD2 (6 bases). Sequencing was carried out using PBMCs. The TCR comes from a woman aged 18-35 years in good health and CMV-seronegative. Written as DNA, the CDR3 is TGTGCCAGCAGCCCGCACTTAGTGGGAGGTCTCGACGAGCAGTACTTC. It codes for CASSPHLVGGLDEQYF.